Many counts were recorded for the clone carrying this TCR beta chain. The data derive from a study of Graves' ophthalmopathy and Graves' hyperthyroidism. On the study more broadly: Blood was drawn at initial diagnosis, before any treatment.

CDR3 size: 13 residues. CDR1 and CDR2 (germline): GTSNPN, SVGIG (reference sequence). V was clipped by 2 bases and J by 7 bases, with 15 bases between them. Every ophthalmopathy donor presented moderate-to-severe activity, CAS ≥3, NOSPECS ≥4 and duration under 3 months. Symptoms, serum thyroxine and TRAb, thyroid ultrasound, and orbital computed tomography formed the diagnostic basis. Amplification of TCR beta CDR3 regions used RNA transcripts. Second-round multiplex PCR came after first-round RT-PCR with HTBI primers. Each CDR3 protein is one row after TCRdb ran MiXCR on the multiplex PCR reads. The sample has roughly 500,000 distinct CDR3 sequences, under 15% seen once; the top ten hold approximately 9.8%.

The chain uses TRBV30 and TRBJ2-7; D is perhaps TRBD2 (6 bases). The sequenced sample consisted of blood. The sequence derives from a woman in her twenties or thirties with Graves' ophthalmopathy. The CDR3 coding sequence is TGTGCCTGGAGTCCGAGACTAGTTGTTGAGCAGTACTTC. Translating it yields CAWSPRLVVEQYF.